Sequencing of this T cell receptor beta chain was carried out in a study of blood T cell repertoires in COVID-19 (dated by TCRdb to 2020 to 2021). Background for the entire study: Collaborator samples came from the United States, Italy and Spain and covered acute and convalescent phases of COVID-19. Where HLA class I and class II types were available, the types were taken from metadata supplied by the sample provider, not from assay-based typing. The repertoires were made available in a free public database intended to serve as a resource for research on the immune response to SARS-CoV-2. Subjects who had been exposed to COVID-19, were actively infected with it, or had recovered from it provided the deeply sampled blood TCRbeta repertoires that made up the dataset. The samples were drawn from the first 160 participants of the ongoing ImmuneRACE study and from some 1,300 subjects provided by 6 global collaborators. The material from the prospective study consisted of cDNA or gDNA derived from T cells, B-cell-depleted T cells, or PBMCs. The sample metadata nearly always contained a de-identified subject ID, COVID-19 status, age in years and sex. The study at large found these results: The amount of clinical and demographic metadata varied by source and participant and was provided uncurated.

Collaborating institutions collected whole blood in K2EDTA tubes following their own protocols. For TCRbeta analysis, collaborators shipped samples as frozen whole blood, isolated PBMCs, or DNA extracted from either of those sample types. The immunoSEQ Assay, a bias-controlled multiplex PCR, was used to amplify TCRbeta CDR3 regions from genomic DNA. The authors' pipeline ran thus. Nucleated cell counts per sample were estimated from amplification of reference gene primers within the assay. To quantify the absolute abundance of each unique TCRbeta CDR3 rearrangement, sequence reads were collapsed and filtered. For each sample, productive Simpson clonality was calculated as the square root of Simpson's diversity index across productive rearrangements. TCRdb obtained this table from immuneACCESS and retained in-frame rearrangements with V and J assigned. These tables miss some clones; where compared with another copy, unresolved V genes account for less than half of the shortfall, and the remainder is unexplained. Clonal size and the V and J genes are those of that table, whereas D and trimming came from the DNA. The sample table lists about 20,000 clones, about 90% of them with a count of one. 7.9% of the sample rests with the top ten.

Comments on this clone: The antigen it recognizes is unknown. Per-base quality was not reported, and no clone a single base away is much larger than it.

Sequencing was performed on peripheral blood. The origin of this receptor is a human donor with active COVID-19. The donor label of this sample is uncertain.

The CDR3 protein is CASSQRAGASTDTQYF. The DNA sequence is TGTGCCAGCAGCCAGAGAGCGGGAGCAAGCACAGATACGCAGTATTTT. This receptor chain uses TRBV3-1 (or the pseudogene TRBV3-2) and TRBJ2-3; the junction holds 8 bases that match TRBD2. The germline V end is reduced by 3 bases and the J end by 0 bases; junction bases left unmatched: 5. The CDR3, cysteine through phenylalanine, is 16 amino acids long. Only the CDR3 part of the read is kept: 48 bases, read in frame from the first base. The germline V gene (reference sequence) sets CDR1 to LGHDT and CDR2 to YNNKEL.